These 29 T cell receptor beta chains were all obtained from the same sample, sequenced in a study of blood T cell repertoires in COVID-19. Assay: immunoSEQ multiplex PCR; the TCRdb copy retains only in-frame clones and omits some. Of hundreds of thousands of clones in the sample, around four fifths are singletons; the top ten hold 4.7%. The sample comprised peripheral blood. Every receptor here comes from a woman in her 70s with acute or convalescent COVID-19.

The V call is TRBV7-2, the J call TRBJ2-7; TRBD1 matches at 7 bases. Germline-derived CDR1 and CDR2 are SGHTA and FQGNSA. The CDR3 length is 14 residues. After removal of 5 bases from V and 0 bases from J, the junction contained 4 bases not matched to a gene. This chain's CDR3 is CASSPRQGSYEQYF. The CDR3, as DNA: TGTGCCAGCAGCCCTCGACAGGGCTCCTACGAGCAGTACTTC. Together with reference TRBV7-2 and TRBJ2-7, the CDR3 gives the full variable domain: GAGVSQSPSNKVTEKGKDVELRCDPISGHTALYWYRQSLGQGLEFLIYFQGNSAPDKSGLPSDRFSAERTGGSVSTLTIQRTQQEDSAVYLCASSPRQGSYEQYFGPGTRLTVT.

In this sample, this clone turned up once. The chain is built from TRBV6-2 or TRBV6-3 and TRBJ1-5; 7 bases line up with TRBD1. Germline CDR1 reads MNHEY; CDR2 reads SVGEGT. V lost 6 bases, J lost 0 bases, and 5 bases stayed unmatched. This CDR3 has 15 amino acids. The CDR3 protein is CASRPQGGSNQPQHF. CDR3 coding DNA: TGTGCCAGCAGACCTCAGGGGGGTAGCAATCAGCCCCAGCATTTT.

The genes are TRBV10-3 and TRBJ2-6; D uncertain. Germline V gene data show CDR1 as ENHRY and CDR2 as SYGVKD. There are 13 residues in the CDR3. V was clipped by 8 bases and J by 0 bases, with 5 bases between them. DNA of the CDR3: TGTGCCATCCTCCGCTCTGGGGCCAACGTCCTGACTTTC. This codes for CAILRSGANVLTF.

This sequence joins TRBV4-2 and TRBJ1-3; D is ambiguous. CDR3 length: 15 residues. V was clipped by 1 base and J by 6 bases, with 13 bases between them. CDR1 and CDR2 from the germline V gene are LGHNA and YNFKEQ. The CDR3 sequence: CASSQGATESNTIYF. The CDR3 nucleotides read TGTGCCAGCAGCCAAGGGGCCACCGAATCAAACACCATATATTTT.

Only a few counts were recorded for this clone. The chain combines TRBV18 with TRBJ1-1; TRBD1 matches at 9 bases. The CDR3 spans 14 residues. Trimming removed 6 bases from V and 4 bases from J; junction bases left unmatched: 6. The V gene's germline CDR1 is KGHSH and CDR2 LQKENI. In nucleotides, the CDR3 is TGTGCCAGCTCTCTACAGGGGGCGGTCACTGAAGCTTTCTTT. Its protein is CASSLQGAVTEAFF.

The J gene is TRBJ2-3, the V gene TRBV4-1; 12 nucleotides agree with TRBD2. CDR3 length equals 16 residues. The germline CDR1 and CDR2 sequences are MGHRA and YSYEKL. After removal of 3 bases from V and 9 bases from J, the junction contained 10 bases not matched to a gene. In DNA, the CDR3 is TGCGCCAGCAGCCAGACTAGCGGGGGCCTACTAGGGACGCAGTATTTT. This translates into CASSQTSGGLLGTQYF.

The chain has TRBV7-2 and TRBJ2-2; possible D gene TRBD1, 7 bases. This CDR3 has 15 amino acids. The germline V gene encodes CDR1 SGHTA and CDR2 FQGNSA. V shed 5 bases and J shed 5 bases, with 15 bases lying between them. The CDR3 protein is CASSPQGGGTGELFF. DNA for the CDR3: TGTGCCAGCAGCCCCCAGGGGGGTGGGACCGGGGAGCTGTTTTTT.

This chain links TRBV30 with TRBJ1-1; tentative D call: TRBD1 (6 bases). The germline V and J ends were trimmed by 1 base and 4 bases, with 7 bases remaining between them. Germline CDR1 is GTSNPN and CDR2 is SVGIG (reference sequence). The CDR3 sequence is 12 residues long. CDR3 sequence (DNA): TGTGCCTGGAGTGGAGGGGGCACTGAAGCTTTCTTT. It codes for CAWSGGGTEAFF.

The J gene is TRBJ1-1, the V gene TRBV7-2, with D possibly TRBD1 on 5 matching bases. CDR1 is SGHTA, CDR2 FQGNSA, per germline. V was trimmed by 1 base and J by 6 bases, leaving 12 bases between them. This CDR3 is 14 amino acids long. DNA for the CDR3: TGTGCCAGCAGCTTAGAGTTGGGGCGACCTGAAGCTTTCTTT. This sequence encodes CASSLELGRPEAFF.

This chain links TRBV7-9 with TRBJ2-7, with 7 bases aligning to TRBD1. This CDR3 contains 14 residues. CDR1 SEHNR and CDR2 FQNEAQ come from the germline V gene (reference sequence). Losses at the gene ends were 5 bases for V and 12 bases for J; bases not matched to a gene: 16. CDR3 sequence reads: CASSLLRQGQRLYF. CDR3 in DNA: TGTGCCAGCAGCCTATTGCGACAGGGACAACGTCTGTACTTC.

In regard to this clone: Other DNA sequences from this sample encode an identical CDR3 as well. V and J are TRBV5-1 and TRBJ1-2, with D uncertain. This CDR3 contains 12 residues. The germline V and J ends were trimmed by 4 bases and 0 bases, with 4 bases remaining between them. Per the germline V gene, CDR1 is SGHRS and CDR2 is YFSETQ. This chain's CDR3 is CASSSSNYGYTF. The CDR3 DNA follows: TGCGCCAGCAGCAGCTCTAACTATGGCTACACCTTC.

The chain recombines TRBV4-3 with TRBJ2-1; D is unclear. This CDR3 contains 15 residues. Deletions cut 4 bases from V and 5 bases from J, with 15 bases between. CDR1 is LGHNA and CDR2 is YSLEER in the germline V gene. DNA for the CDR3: TGCGCCAGCAGCCTACGGGTCTCACGAGACAATGAGCAGTTCTTC. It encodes CASSLRVSRDNEQFF.

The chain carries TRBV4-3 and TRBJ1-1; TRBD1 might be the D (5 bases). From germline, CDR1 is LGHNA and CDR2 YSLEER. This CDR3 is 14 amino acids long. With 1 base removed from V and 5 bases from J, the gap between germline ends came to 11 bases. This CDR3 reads CASSQGFRVTEAFF. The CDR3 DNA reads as TGCGCCAGCAGCCAAGGGTTCAGGGTTACTGAAGCTTTCTTT.

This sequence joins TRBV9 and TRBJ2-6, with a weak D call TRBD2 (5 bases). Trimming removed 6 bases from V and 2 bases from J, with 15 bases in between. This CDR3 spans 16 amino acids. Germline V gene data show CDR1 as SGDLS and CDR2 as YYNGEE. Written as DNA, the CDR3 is TGTGCCAGCACTGGGCGCGGGCTCCCTGGGGCCAACGTCCTGACTTTC. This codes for CASTGRGLPGANVLTF. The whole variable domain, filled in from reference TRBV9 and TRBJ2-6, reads DSGVTQTPKHLITATGQRVTLRCSPRSGDLSVYWYQQSLDQGLQFLIQYYNGEERAKGNILERFSAQQFPDLHSELNLSSLELGDSALYFCASTGRGLPGANVLTFGAGSRLTVL.

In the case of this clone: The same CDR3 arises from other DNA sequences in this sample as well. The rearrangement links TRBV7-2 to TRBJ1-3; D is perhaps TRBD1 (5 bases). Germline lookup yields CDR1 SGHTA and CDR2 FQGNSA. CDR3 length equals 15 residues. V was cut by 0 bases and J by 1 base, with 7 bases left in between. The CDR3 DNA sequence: TGTGCCAGCAGCTTAGCGGGGGGATCTGGAAACACCATATATTTT. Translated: CASSLAGGSGNTIYF.

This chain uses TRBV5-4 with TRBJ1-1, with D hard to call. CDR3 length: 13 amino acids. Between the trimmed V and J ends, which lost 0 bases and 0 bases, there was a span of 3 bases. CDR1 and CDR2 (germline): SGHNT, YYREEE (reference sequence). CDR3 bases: TGTGCCAGCAGCTTGGTAGTGAACACTGAAGCTTTCTTT. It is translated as CASSLVVNTEAFF.

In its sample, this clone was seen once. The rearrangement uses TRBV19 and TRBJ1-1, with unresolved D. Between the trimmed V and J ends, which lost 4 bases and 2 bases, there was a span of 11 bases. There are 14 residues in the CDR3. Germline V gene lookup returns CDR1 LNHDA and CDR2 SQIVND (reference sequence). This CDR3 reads CASSRQKENTEAFF. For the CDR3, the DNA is TGTGCCAGTAGTAGGCAGAAAGAAAACACTGAAGCTTTCTTT.

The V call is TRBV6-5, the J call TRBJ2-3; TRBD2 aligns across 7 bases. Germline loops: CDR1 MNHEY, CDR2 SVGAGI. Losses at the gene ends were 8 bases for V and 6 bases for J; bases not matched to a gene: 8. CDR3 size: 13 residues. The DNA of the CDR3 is TGTGCCAGCTGTTTGCTAGCGGAGGATACGCAGTATTTT. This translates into CASCLLAEDTQYF.

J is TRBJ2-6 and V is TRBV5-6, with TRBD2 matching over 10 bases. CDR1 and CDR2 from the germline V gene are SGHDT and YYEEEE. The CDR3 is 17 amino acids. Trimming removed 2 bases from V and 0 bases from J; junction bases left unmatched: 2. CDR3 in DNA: TGTGCCAGCAGCTTAAGCGGGGGGGCCTCTGGGGCCAACGTCCTGACTTTC. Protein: CASSLSGGASGANVLTF.

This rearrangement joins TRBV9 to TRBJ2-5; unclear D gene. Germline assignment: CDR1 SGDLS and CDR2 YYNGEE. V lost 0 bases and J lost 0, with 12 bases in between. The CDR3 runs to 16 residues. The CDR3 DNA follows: TGTGCCAGCAGCGTAGAAGACGGTGACTACCAAGAGACCCAGTACTTC. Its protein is CASSVEDGDYQETQYF.

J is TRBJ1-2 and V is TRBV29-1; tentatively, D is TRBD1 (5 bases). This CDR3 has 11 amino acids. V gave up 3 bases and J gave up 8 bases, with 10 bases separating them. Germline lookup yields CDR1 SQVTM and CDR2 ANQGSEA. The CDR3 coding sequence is TGCAGCGTTGACGGGGGTAACGGCTACACCTTC. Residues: CSVDGGNGYTF. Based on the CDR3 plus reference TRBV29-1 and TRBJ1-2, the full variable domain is SAVISQKPSRDICQRGTSLTIQCQVDSQVTMMFWYRQQPGQSLTLIATANQGSEATYESGFVIDKFPISRPNLTFSTLTVSNMSPEDSSIYLCSVDGGNGYTFGSGTRLTVV.

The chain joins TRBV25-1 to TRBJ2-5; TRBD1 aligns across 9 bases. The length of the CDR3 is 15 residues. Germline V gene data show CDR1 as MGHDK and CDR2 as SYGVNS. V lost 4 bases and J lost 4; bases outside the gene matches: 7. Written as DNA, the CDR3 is TGTGCCAGCAGTGTATCAACAGGGGGCAGAGAGACCCAGTACTTC. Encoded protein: CASSVSTGGRETQYF.

The DNA for the CDR3 is TGTGCCAGTAGTATTTCGGACAGCCGCAGGGGTGACATTCAGTACTTC. Translating it yields CASSISDSRRGDIQYF. The V and J genes are TRBV19 and TRBJ2-4; D might be TRBD1 (6 bases). This CDR3 is built from 16 residues. Germline CDR1 reads LNHDA; CDR2 reads SQIVND (reference sequence). V lost 3 bases to trimming and J lost 8 bases, with 20 bases between them.

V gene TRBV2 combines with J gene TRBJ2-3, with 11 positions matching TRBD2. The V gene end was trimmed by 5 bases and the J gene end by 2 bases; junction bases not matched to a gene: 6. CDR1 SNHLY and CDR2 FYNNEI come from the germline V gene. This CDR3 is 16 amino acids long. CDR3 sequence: CASSSLAGGNTDTQYF. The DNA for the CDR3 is TGTGCCAGCAGTTCCCTAGCGGGGGGCAACACAGATACGCAGTATTTT.

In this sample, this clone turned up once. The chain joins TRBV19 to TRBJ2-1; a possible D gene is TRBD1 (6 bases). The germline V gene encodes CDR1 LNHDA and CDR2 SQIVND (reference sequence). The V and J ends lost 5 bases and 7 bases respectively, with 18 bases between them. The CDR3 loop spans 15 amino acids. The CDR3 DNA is TGTGCCAGTAGTCATCTGACAGGCCGAAGAAATGAGCAGTTCTTC. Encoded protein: CASSHLTGRRNEQFF. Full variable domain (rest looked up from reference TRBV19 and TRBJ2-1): DGGITQSPKYLFRKEGQNVTLSCEQNLNHDAMYWYRQDPGQGLRLIYYSQIVNDFQKGDIAEGYSVSREKKESFPLTVTSAQKNPTAFYLCASSHLTGRRNEQFFGPGTRLTVL.

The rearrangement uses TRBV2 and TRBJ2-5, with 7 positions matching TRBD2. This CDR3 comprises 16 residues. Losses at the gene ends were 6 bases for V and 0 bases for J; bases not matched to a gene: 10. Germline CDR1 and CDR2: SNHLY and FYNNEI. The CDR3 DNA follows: TGTGCCAGCAGGGCCCTTCCGGGGGGATACCAAGAGACCCAGTACTTC. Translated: CASRALPGGYQETQYF. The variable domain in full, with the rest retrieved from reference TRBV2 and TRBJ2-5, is EPEVTQTPSHQVTQMGQEVILRCVPISNHLYFYWYRQILGQKVEFLVSFYNNEISEKSEIFDDQFSVERPDGSNFTLKIRSTKLEDSAMYFCASRALPGGYQETQYFGPGTRLLVL.

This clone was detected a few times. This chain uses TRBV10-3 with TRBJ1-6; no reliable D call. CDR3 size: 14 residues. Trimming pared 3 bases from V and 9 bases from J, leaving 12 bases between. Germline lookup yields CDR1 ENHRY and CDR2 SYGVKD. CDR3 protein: CAISDTVLSSPLHF. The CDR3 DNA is TGTGCCATCAGTGACACAGTGTTAAGTTCACCCCTCCACTTT.

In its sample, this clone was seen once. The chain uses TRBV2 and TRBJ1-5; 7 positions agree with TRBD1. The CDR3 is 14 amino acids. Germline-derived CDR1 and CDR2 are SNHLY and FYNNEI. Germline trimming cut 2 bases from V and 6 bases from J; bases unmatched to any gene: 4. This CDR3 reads CASSETGVGQPQHF. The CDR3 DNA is TGTGCCAGCAGTGAAACAGGGGTCGGTCAGCCCCAGCATTTT.

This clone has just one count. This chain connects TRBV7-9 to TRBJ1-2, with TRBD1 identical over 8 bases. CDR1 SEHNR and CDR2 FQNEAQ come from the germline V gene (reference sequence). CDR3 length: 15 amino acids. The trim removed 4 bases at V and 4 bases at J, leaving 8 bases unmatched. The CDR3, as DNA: TGTGCCAGCAGCTGGCGTGGGGACAGGCTCTATGGCTACACCTTC. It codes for CASSWRGDRLYGYTF.